The TCR beta chain under discussion was sequenced for a study of molecular identifiers for immune sequencing clone quantification. With 10%, 30% or 50% of RNA, about 20,000 to 1,100,000 naive CD8 T cells were sequenced. Findings and caveats of the study: Clones that had above 20 RNA copies took up over 98% of effector molecules but under 1% in naive cells. Spiked Jurkat TCR RNA originating from one cell could reportedly be identified amid more than 800,000 naive cells.

Both previously described methods and listed TCR primers were employed to make bulk TCR libraries. TCRdb redid the calling of the PCR reads with MiXCR, one entry per CDR3 protein. The sample yields more than 550,000 distinct CDR3 sequences, 25% seen once. On this clonotype: As yet, its antigen is unknown. At one end the junction does not follow the germline gene, possibly because of a read error.

This CDR3 contains 14 residues. Germline V gene sequence: CDR1 MDHEN, CDR2 SYDVKM. This clonotype originated in a human donor in good health. Some libraries in this study had Jurkat cell RNA spiked in. This rearrangement joins TRBV28 to TRBJ2-2, with a tentative D call TRBD2 (6 bases). Sequencing was done on a sample of naive CD8+ T cells from blood, with Jurkat cell RNA spiked in. Subset denoted: FACS-sorted CD8+CD4-CCR7+CD45RA+ naive T cells. The CDR3 bases are TGTGCCAGCAGTTTTCCGAATCGAGGCGGGGAGCCGTTATTT. Translating gives CASSFPNRGGEPLF.